The clone carrying this T cell receptor (beta chain) occurred many times. The target antigen is unknown. A universal primer binding site was introduced by template switching. The final cDNA contained unique molecular identifiers. From the 5' RACE reads, TCRdb called clonotypes with MiXCR, one entry per CDR3 protein. The repertoire consists of around 290,000 distinct CDR3 sequences, with around 9.7% occurring once and the leading ten covering around 7.1%. These data come from a study of identical twins. Notes on the study in general: Alpha sequences out of frame and shared by twins had excess low generation probability. Memory repertoires showed no such pattern, whereas abundant cord blood beta clonotypes carried fewer insertions. Analyses based on zero insertions could be partly confounded by invariant MAIT and iNKT cells.

This CDR3 has 17 amino acids. Germline lookup yields CDR1 LGHNA and CDR2 YSLEER. V lost 0 bases to trimming and J lost 2 bases, with 14 bases between them. These records were also assigned to another study, of yellow fever vaccine responses in identical twins.

V gene TRBV4-3 combines with J gene TRBJ2-1; D call uncertain. The receptor was derived from a woman between 18 and 29 years old in good health. The material sequenced was CD8+ T cells sorted from blood. The CDR3 nucleotides are TGCGCCAGCAGCCAAGACGGCCCAAGAACTGCCTACAATGAGCAGTTCTTC. Its translation: CASSQDGPRTAYNEQFF.